Described below is a single TCR beta chain sequence and its context. Treatment described: approximately 18 received Ad26.COV2.S at low or high dose, single or two shots; roughly 5 received placebo; per-sample allocation not given. Day 63 after the first vaccine or placebo injection was the time point for sampling. An Ad26 vector was used to express Wuhan-strain SARS-CoV-2 spike as the vaccine. The data are from a study of Ad26.COV2.S vaccination and SARS-CoV-2 variants. Whole-study context: The COV1001 Ad26.COV2.S trial arm included the donor.

The protocol was immunoSEQ multiplex PCR, while the TCRdb copy is restricted to in-frame clones and leaves out a portion. The table lists fewer than 400,000 clones, 85% to 90% of them singletons, with 5.5% in the top ten. This TCR was sampled from a person aged 18-65 years who received the Ad26.COV2.S COVID-19 vaccine or a placebo. The sample in question was peripheral blood, obtained in a trial of Ad26.COV2.S vaccine versus placebo.

The CDR3 sequence: CATWGLGNSYNEQFF. The CDR3 DNA sequence: TGTGCCACCTGGGGGCTAGGGAACTCCTACAATGAGCAGTTCTTC. The chain has TRBV6-5 and TRBJ2-1, with D tentatively TRBD1 (6 bases). This CDR3 has 15 amino acids. Germline V gene sequence: CDR1 MNHEY, CDR2 SVGAGI. The germline V and J ends were trimmed by 10 bases and 0 bases, with 16 bases remaining between them.